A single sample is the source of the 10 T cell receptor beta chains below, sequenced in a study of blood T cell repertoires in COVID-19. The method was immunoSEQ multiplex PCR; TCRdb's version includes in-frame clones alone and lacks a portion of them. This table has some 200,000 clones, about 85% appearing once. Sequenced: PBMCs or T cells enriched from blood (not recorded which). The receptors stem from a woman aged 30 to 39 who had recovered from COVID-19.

CDR3 coding DNA: TGCGCCAGCAGCGCGCAGGTTGGGTCTGGCTACACCTTC. This sequence encodes CASSAQVGSGYTF. The chain carries TRBV4-3 and TRBJ1-2; D gene ambiguous. The germline V and J ends were trimmed by 5 bases and 7 bases, with 14 bases remaining between them. The CDR3 length is 13 residues. The germline V gene encodes CDR1 LGHNA and CDR2 YSLEER.

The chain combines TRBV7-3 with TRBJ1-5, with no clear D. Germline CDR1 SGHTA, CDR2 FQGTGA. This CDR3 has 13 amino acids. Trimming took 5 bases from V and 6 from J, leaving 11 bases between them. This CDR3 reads CASSISHLQPQHF. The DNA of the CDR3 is TGTGCCAGCAGCATTAGCCACCTTCAGCCCCAGCATTTT.

CDR3 loop: CASSLRGLAGAFLYEQYF. The CDR3 DNA is TGTGCCAGCAGCTTACGTGGTCTAGCGGGGGCCTTTCTCTACGAGCAGTACTTC. This chain uses TRBV7-2 with TRBJ2-7; 10 bases agree with TRBD2. Germline CDR1 SGHTA, CDR2 FQGNSA. V lost 2 bases and J lost 3; bases outside the gene matches: 13. The CDR3 has 18 amino acids.

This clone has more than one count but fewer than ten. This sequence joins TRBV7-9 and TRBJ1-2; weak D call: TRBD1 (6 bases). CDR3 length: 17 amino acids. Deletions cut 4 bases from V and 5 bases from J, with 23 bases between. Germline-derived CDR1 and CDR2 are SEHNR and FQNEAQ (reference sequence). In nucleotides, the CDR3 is TGTGCCAGCAGCTCCTTGGACAGTTCTATTTATCCTTATGGCTACACCTTC. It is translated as CASSSLDSSIYPYGYTF.

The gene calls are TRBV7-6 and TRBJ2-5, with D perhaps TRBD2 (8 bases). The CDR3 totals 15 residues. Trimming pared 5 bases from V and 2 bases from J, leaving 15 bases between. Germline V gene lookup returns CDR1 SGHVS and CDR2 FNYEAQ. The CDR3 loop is CASSTREGQQETQYF. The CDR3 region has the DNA TGTGCCAGCAGCACCCGGGAGGGACAGCAAGAGACCCAGTACTTC.

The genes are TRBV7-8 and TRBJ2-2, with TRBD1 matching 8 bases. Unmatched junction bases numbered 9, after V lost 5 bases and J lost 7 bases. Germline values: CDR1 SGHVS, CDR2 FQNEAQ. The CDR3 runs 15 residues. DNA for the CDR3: TGTGCCAGCAGCATCTCAGGGGGCGCCGGCGGGGAGCTGTTTTTT. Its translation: CASSISGGAGGELFF.

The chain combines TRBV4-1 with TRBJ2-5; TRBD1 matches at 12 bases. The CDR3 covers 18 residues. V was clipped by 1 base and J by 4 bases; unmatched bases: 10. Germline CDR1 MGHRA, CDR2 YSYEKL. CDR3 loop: CASSQVTGTGGAGETQYF. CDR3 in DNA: TGCGCCAGCAGCCAAGTAACCGGGACAGGGGGCGCGGGAGAGACCCAGTACTTC.

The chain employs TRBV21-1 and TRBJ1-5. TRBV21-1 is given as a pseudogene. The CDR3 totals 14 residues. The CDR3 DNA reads TGTGCCAGCAGCAAAGAGCGGGGAGGCCAGCCCCAGCATTTT. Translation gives CASSKERGGQPQHF.

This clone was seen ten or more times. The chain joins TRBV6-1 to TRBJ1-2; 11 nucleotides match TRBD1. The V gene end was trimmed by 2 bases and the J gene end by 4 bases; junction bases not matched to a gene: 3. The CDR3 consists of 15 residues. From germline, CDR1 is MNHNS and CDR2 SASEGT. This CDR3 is CASSETGTGGYGYTF. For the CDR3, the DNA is TGTGCCAGCAGTGAAACCGGGACAGGGGGCTATGGCTACACCTTC.

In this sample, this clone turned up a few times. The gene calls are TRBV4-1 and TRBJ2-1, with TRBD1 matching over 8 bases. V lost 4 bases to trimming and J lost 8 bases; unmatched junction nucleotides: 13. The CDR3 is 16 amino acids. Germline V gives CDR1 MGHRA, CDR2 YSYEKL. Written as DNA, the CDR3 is TGCGCCAGCAGCCTACCAACGAGGCAGGGGGCCTATGAGCAGTTCTTC. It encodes CASSLPTRQGAYEQFF.